Following are 28 T cell receptor beta chains from one sample sequenced in a study of vaccination and CD4 T cells after COVID-19. These TCRs are of unknown antigen specificity. The Oncomine TCR Beta short-read assay generated sequence data from the DNA of cultured CD4+ T cells. TCRdb reprocessed the PCR reads via MiXCR and lists one record per CDR3 protein. The sample yields about 14,000 distinct CDR3 sequences, approximately 45% seen once. Treatment here: roughly ten-day PBMC culture with coronavirus spike peptide pools or control peptides (ViraFEST assay). Sequencing was carried out using cultured CD4+ T cells from blood. These receptors were taken from a human donor with COVID-19.

The rearrangement joins TRBV15 to TRBJ1-4; D gene uncertain. CDR1 is LNHNV and CDR2 is YYDKDF in the germline V gene (reference sequence). The CDR3 has 13 residues. V was pared by 0 bases and J by 7 bases, with 6 bases between. The CDR3 DNA follows: TGTGCCACCAGCAGAGATAGGATTGAAAAACTGTTTTTT. This codes for CATSRDRIEKLFF.

The chain recombines TRBV24-1 with TRBJ1-2; D is uncertain. Trimming removed 2 bases from V and 8 bases from J, with 11 bases in between. CDR3 length: 13 residues. From germline, CDR1 is KGHDR and CDR2 SFDVKD. CDR3 protein: CATSDSWDRGYTF. The CDR3 bases are TGTGCCACCAGTGATTCATGGGATCGAGGCTACACCTTC.

This clonotype was picked up a small number of times. This chain joins TRBV27 and TRBJ2-7, with D possibly being TRBD1 (6 bases). This CDR3 contains 12 residues. V shed 5 bases and J shed 10 bases, with 15 bases lying between them. CDR1 MNHEY and CDR2 SMNVEV come from the germline V gene (reference sequence). The CDR3 spells CASSPLAGVQYF. In DNA form, the CDR3 reads TGTGCCAGCAGTCCACTGGCAGGGGTACAGTACTTC.

The chain carries TRBV6-2 or TRBV6-3 and TRBJ2-5; 14 bases align to TRBD2. Germline V gives CDR1 MNHEY, CDR2 SVGEGT. The CDR3 is made up of 15 amino acids. Trimming cost V 6 bases and J 4 bases; bases outside gene matches: 4. For the CDR3, the DNA is TGTGCCAGCAGGAGGACTAGCGGGGGGCGAGAGACCCAGTACTTC. Its protein product is CASRRTSGGRETQYF.

DNA for the CDR3: TGTGCCAGCAGTGACCAACCCTCAGGCCCCGTCGCCGGGGAGCTGTTTTTT. It codes for CASSDQPSGPVAGELFF. The chain has TRBV6-4 and TRBJ2-2; D is unresolved. The CDR3 spans 17 residues. The germline gives CDR1 MRHNA, CDR2 SNTAGT. Trimming removed 2 bases at V and 6 bases at J, with 19 bases between.

The chain employs TRBV6-1 and TRBJ1-4, with 7 bases that match TRBD1. The CDR3 is 14 residues long. Germline CDR1 MNHNS, CDR2 SASEGT. With V trimmed by 6 bases and J by 4 bases, 5 bases remained unmatched. CDR3 DNA: TGTGCCAGCAGGCGACAGGGCTTTAATGAAAAACTGTTTTTT. This codes for CASRRQGFNEKLFF.

The CDR3 spells CASSLGQAQYF. The CDR3 DNA sequence: TGTGCCAGCAGCTTGGGACAGGCGCAGTATTTT. This chain connects TRBV7-9 to TRBJ2-3, with 8 bases matching TRBD1. The CDR3 runs to 11 residues. Germline V CDR1 and CDR2: SEHNR, FQNEAQ (reference sequence). Trimming removed 3 bases from V and 10 bases from J; junction bases left unmatched: 0.

This clonotype showed up just a few times. V gene TRBV27 combines with J gene TRBJ2-7; TRBD2 matches at 7 bases. This CDR3 contains 15 residues. V lost 0 bases and J lost 2; bases outside the gene matches: 4. The germline V gene encodes CDR1 MNHEY and CDR2 SMNVEV (reference sequence). The CDR3 bases are TGTGCCAGCAGTTTATCGCTAGCGGCCACCTACGAGCAGTACTTC. It is translated as CASSLSLAATYEQYF.

The gene calls are TRBV7-9 and TRBJ1-2, with a possible D match to TRBD1 (6 bases). The ends were cut back, 3 bases at V and 13 bases at J, with 18 bases in the middle. Germline CDR1 reads SEHNR; CDR2 reads FQNEAQ (reference sequence). The CDR3 runs 13 residues. CDR3 amino acids: CASSFGEQGSSTF. CDR3 in DNA: TGTGCCAGCAGCTTCGGAGAACAGGGTTCATCCACCTTC. Filled out from reference TRBV7-9 and TRBJ1-2, the complete variable domain reads DTGVSQNPRHKITKRGQNVTFRCDPISEHNRLYWYRQTLGQGPEFLTYFQNEAQLEKSRLLSDRFSAERPKGSFSTLEIQRTEQGDSAMYLCASSFGEQGSSTFGSGTRLTVV.

The V and J genes are TRBV5-1 and TRBJ2-2; no definite D call. The ends were cut back, 2 bases at V and 10 bases at J, with 15 bases in the middle. Looked up from germline, CDR1 is SGHRS and CDR2 is YFSETQ. This CDR3 comprises 14 residues. Here the CDR3 DNA reads TGCGCCAGCAGCTTTACGACCGAAAACGAGGAGCTGTTTTTT. It is translated as CASSFTTENEELFF.

The V gene is TRBV6-1, the J gene TRBJ1-3; TRBD1 might be the D (6 bases). This CDR3 region has 14 residues. V dropped 4 bases and J dropped 0 bases, with 7 bases sitting between them. Germline CDR1 reads MNHNS; CDR2 reads SASEGT. DNA of the CDR3: TGTGCCAGCAGTGGAGGGGGCTCTGGAAACACCATATATTTT. It translates to CASSGGGSGNTIYF.

This clonotype has only a few counts. V usage is TRBV27 and J usage is TRBJ1-2, with TRBD1 identical over 7 bases. Trimming cost V 7 bases and J 7 bases; bases outside gene matches: 12. Germline V gene sequence: CDR1 MNHEY, CDR2 SMNVEV (reference sequence). This CDR3 is built from 14 residues. This chain's CDR3 is CASTRQGFSGGYTF. CDR3 bases: TGTGCCAGCACGCGACAGGGTTTTTCTGGTGGCTACACCTTC.

The CDR3 loop is CASSFTGGLTEAFF. Here the CDR3 DNA reads TGTGCCAGCAGCTTCACAGGGGGATTGACTGAAGCTTTCTTT. J is TRBJ1-1 and V is TRBV7-2; 8 bases fit TRBD1. The germline V gene encodes CDR1 SGHTA and CDR2 FQGNSA. V dropped 3 bases and J dropped 5; count of bases not matched to a gene: 5. The CDR3 spans 14 residues.

V gene TRBV27 combines with J gene TRBJ1-5, with unresolved D. V lost 4 bases, J lost 7 bases, and 11 bases lay in between. This CDR3 has 13 amino acids. Germline lookup yields CDR1 MNHEY and CDR2 SMNVEV (reference sequence). The CDR3 DNA follows: TGTGCCAGCAGTTCAGAGGAAGGCCAGCCCCAGCATTTT. Its translation is CASSSEEGQPQHF.

This chain joins TRBV7-3 and TRBJ2-3; D gene unclear. Germline lookup yields CDR1 SGHTA and CDR2 FQGTGA. The V end was cut by 5 bases, the J end by 3 bases, with 18 bases between. This CDR3 is built from 16 residues. The CDR3 loop reads CASSPDGMGSTDTQYF. The CDR3 DNA reads TGTGCCAGCAGCCCAGATGGAATGGGTTCGACAGATACGCAGTATTTT.

This clonotype was detected only a few times. This rearrangement joins TRBV19 to TRBJ2-7, with TRBD1 matching 7 bases. The CDR3 consists of 12 residues. Germline V gene sequence: CDR1 LNHDA, CDR2 SQIVND (reference sequence). V lost 10 bases, J lost 7 bases, and 10 bases stayed unmatched. CDR3 DNA sequence: TGTGCCACCCGAGGGGGCCCTAAGGAGCAGTACTTC. Its translation is CATRGGPKEQYF.

This clonotype was recorded a few times. This rearrangement joins TRBV12-3 or TRBV12-4 to TRBJ1-5; 12 nucleotides match TRBD1. The CDR3 has 15 amino acids. V lost 5 bases, J lost 6 bases, and 5 bases stayed unmatched. The chain's CDR3 is CASSPGQGAGQPQHF. As DNA, the CDR3 is TGTGCCAGCAGTCCGGGACAGGGGGCCGGTCAGCCCCAGCATTTT.

The gene calls are TRBV4-2 and TRBJ2-2; D not resolved. The CDR3 is 16 amino acids. The V and J ends lost 0 bases and 1 base respectively, with 9 bases between them. CDR1 is LGHNA and CDR2 is YNFKEQ in the germline V gene. CDR3 DNA sequence: TGTGCCAGCAGCCAAGAGCCTAGGGTGAACACCGGGGAGCTGTTTTTT. This codes for CASSQEPRVNTGELFF.

This clonotype appeared a few times. The chain has TRBV27 and TRBJ1-5, with a possible D match to TRBD1 (5 bases). The germline CDR1 and CDR2 sequences are MNHEY and SMNVEV (reference sequence). Deletions cut 3 bases from V and 8 bases from J, with 14 bases between. There are 14 residues in the CDR3. CDR3 sequence: CASSFQGSGEPQHF. In DNA form, the CDR3 reads TGTGCCAGCAGTTTCCAGGGTTCCGGGGAGCCCCAGCATTTT.

This clonotype was picked up a small number of times. The chain uses TRBV12-3 or TRBV12-4 and TRBJ2-5, with D maybe TRBD2 (5 bases). This CDR3 comprises 16 residues. V lost 1 base and J 2 bases, leaving 14 bases between the germline ends. CDR3 amino acids: CASSLGISWRQETQYF. In DNA form, the CDR3 reads TGTGCCAGCAGTTTAGGGATAAGTTGGAGGCAAGAGACCCAGTACTTC.

This chain joins TRBV20-1 and TRBJ2-5; D not certain. Trimming removed 6 bases at V and 1 base at J, with 15 bases between. Germline V gene lookup returns CDR1 DFQATT and CDR2 SNEGSKA (reference sequence). The CDR3 runs to 14 residues. In nucleotides, the CDR3 is TGCAGTGCCGCCCCCAGCGTCAGCCAAGAGACCCAGTACTTC. It yields the protein CSAAPSVSQETQYF.

This sequence joins TRBV7-3 and TRBJ2-2, with D perhaps matching TRBD2 (6 bases). Germline V gives CDR1 SGHTA, CDR2 FQGTGA. The V and J ends lost 5 bases and 7 bases respectively, with 11 bases between them. This CDR3 comprises 13 residues. CDR3 in amino acids: CASSIGGGGELFF. CDR3 coding DNA: TGTGCCAGCAGCATCGGGGGTGGCGGGGAGCTGTTTTTT. Together with reference TRBV7-3 and TRBJ2-2, the CDR3 gives the full variable domain: GAGVSQTPSNKVTEKGKYVELRCDPISGHTALYWYRQSLGQGPEFLIYFQGTGAADDSGLPNDRFFAVRPEGSVSTLKIQRTERGDSAVYLCASSIGGGGELFFGEGSRLTVL.

The chain couples TRBV20-1 to TRBJ2-7, with TRBD1 matching over 10 bases. The CDR3 is made up of 15 amino acids. Trimming cost V 2 bases and J 2 bases; bases outside gene matches: 6. The germline V gene encodes CDR1 DFQATT and CDR2 SNEGSKA (reference sequence). Written as DNA, the CDR3 is TGCAGTGCTAGAAAAACCGGGACAGGGGCCTACGAGCAGTACTTC. Translating gives CSARKTGTGAYEQYF.

V and J are TRBV28 and TRBJ1-4; D may be TRBD1 (5 bases). The V gene lost 10 bases and the J gene lost 7 bases, with 16 bases spanning the gap. CDR1 and CDR2 from the germline V gene are MDHEN and SYDVKM. CDR3 length: 13 amino acids. The chain's CDR3 is CATAQGGLEKLFF. As DNA, the CDR3 is TGTGCCACCGCCCAGGGTGGGCTTGAAAAACTGTTTTTT.

The chain recombines TRBV7-2 with TRBJ1-3, with a tentative D call TRBD1 (6 bases). V lost 1 base and J 4 bases, leaving 11 bases between the germline ends. The length of the CDR3 is 15 residues. Germline CDR1 is SGHTA and CDR2 is FQGNSA. The CDR3 coding sequence is TGTGCCAGCAGCTTAGGGGGGGCATCGGGAAACACCATATATTTT. This translates into CASSLGGASGNTIYF. The entire variable domain, with the rest obtained from reference TRBV7-2 and TRBJ1-3, is as follows: GAGVSQSPSNKVTEKGKDVELRCDPISGHTALYWYRQSLGQGLEFLIYFQGNSAPDKSGLPSDRFSAERTGGSVSTLTIQRTQQEDSAVYLCASSLGGASGNTIYFGEGSWLTVV.

This clonotype was seen only a few times. V is TRBV20-1 and J is TRBJ1-2; D gene uncertain. The germline V gene has CDR1 DFQATT and CDR2 SNEGSKA (reference sequence). Trimming cost V 6 bases and J 2 bases, with 13 bases left between them. This CDR3 has 13 amino acids. CDR3 coding DNA: TGCAGTGCCCCTCCGGGTAAAAACTATGGCTACACCTTC. This sequence encodes CSAPPGKNYGYTF.

This sequence joins TRBV6-5 and TRBJ2-7; D is possibly TRBD1 (5 bases). V was pared by 4 bases and J by 6 bases, with 13 bases between. The CDR3 totals 13 residues. Germline CDR1 is MNHEY and CDR2 is SVGAGI. The chain's CDR3 is CASSSRRVFEQYF. DNA for the CDR3: TGTGCCAGCAGTTCTCGCAGGGTGTTCGAGCAGTACTTC.

This clonotype has a handful of counts. This chain links TRBV6-4 with TRBJ1-1; possibly TRBD1 for D (5 bases). V was pared by 8 bases and J by 5 bases, with 21 bases between. The V gene's germline CDR1 is MRHNA and CDR2 SNTAGT. The CDR3 consists of 15 residues. The CDR3 is CASAPHSGGRTEAFF. CDR3 DNA: TGTGCCAGCGCTCCCCATTCGGGGGGAAGGACTGAAGCTTTCTTT.